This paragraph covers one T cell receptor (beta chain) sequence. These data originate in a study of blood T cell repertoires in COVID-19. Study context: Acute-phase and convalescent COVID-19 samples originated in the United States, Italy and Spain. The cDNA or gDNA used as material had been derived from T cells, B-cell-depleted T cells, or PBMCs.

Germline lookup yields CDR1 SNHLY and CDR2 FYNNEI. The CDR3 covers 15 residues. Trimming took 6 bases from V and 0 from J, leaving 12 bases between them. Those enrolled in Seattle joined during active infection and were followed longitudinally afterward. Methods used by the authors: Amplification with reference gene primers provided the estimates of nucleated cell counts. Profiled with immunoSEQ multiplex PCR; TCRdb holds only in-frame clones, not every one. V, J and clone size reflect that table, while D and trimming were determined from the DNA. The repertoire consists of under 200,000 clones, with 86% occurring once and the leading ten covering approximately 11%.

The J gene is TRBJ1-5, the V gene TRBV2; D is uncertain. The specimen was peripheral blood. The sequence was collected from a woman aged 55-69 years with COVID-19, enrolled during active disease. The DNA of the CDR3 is TGTGCCAGCAGGAGGGAAGGGAATAGCAATCAGCCCCAGCATTTT. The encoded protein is CASRREGNSNQPQHF.